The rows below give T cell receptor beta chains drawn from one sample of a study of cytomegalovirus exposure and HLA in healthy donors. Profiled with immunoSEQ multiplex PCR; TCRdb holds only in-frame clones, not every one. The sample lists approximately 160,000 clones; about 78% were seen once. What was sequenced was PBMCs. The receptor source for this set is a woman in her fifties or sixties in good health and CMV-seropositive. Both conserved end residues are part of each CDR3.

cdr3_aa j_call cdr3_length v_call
CASSHLQLAGSYEQYF TRBJ2-7 16 TRBV4-2
CASSPLQGEAFF TRBJ1-1 12 TRBV4-2
CASSNRDRIWYTF TRBJ1-2 13 TRBV5-6
CASSPGQINEKLFF TRBJ1-4 14 TRBV5-1
CASSFSGGDSTDTQYF TRBJ2-3 16 TRBV5-1
CASSQCSVLNQPQHF TRBJ1-5 15 TRBV23-1
CASSARGVSEQFF TRBJ2-1 13 TRBV2
CASSEPTGGAEKLFF TRBJ1-4 15 TRBV6-1
CASSDPGKLTGELFF TRBJ2-2 15 TRBV25-1
CASSLAGDQPQHF TRBJ1-5 13 TRBV5-5